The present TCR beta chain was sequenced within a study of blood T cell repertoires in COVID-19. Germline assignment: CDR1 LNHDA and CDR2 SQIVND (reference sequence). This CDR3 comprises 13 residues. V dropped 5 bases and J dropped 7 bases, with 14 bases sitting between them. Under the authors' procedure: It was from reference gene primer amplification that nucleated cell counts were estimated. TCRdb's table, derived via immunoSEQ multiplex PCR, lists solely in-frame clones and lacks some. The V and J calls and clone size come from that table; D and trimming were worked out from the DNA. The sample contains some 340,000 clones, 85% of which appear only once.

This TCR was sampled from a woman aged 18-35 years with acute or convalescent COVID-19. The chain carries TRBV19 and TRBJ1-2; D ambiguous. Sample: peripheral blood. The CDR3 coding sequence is TGTGCCAGTAGTTCCCAGTTCACGGGTGGCTACACCTTC. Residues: CASSSQFTGGYTF.